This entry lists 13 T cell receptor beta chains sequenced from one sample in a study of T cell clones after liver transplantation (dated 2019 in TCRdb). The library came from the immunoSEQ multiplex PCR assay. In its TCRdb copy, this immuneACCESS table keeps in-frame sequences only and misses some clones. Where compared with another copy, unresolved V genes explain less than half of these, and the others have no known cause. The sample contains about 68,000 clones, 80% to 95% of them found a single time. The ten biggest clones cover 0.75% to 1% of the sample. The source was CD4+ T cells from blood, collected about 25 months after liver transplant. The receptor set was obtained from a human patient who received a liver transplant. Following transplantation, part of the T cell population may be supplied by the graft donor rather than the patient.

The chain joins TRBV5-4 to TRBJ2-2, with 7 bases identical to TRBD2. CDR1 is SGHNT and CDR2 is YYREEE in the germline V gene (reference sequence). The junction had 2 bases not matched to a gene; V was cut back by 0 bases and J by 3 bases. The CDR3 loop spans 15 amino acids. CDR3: CASSLGEGDTGELFF. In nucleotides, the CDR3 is TGTGCCAGCAGCTTGGGGGAGGGCGACACCGGGGAGCTGTTTTTT.

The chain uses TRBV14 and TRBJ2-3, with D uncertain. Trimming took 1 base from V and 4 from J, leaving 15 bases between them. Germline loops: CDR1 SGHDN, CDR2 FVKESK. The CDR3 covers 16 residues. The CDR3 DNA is TGTGCCAGCAGCCAAGCCGCTAGTTATTGGGCAGATACGCAGTATTTT. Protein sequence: CASSQAASYWADTQYF.

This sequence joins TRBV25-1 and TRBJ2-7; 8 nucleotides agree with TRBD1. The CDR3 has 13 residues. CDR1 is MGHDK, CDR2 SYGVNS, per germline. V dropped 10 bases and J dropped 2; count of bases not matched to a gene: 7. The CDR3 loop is CATGGTGTYEQYF. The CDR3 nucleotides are TGTGCCACCGGCGGGACAGGCACCTACGAGCAGTACTTC.

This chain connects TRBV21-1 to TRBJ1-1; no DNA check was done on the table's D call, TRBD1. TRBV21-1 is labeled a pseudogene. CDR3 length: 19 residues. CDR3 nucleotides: TGTGCCAGCAGCAAAGAGGCCGGGACAGTGGATTATATGAACACTGAAGCTTTCTTT. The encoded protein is CASSKEAGTVDYMNTEAFF.

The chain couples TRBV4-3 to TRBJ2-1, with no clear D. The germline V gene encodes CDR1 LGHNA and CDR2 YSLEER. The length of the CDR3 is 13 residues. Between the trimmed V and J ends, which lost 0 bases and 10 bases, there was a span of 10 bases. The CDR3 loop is CASSQDLFEEQFF. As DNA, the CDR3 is TGCGCCAGCAGCCAAGATCTCTTCGAGGAGCAGTTCTTC.

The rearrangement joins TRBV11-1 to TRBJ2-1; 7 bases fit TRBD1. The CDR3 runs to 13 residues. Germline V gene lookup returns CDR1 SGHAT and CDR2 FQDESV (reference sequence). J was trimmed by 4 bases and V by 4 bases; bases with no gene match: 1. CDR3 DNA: TGTGCCAGCAGCTCGGGACAGTACAATGAGCAGTTCTTC. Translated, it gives CASSSGQYNEQFF.

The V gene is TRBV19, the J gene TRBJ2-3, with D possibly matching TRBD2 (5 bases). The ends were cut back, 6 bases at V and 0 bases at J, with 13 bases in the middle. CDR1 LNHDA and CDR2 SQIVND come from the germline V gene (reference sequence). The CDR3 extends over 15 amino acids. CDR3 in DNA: TGTGCCAGTAGCATCGGCCGGGGAAGCACAGATACGCAGTATTTT. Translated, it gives CASSIGRGSTDTQYF.

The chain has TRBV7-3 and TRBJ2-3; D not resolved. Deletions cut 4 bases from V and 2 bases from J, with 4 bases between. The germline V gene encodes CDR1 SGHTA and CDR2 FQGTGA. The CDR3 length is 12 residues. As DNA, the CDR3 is TGTGCCAGCAGCTCGGCCACAGATACGCAGTATTTT. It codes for CASSSATDTQYF.

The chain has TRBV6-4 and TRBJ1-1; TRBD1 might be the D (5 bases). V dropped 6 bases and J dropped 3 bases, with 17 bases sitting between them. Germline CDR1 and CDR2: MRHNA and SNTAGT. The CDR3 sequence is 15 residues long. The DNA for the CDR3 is TGTGCCAGCAGCCCCGGTGGTAGACAGCACACTGAAGCTTTCTTT. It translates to CASSPGGRQHTEAFF.

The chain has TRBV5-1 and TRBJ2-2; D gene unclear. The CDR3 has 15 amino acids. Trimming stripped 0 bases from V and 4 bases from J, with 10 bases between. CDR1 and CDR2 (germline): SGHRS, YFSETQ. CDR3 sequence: CASSLAGPSTGELFF. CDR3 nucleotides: TGCGCCAGCAGCTTGGCGGGTCCCAGCACCGGGGAGCTGTTTTTT.

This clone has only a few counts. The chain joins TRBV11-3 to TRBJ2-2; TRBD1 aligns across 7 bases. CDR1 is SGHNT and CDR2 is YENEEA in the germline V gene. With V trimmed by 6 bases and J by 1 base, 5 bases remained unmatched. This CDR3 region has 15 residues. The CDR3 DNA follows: TGTGCCAGCAGAACCGGGACAGAGAACACCGGGGAGCTGTTTTTT. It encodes CASRTGTENTGELFF.

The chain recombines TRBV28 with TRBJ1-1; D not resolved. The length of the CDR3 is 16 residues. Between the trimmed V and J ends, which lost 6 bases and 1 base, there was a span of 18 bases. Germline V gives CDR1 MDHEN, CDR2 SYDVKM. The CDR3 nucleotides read TGTGCCAGCAGCCCCTATTCTTGGGGTAAGAACACTGAAGCTTTCTTT. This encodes CASSPYSWGKNTEAFF.

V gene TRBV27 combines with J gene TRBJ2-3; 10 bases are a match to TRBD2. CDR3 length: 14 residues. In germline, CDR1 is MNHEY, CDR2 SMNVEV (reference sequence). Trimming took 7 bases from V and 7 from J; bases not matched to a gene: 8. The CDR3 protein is CASTYSGRSHTQYF. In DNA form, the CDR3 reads TGTGCCAGCACTTATAGCGGGAGGTCTCATACGCAGTATTTT.